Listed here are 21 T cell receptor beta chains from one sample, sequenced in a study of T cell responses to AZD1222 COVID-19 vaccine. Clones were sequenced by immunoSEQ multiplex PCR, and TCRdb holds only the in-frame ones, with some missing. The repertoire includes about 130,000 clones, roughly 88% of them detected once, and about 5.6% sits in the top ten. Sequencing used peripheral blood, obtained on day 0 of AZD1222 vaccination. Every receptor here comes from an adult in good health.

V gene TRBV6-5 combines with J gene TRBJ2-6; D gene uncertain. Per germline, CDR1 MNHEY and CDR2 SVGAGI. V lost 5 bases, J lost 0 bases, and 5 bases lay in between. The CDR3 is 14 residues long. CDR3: CASSISSGANVLTF. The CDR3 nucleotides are TGTGCCAGCAGTATTAGCTCTGGGGCCAACGTCCTGACTTTC.

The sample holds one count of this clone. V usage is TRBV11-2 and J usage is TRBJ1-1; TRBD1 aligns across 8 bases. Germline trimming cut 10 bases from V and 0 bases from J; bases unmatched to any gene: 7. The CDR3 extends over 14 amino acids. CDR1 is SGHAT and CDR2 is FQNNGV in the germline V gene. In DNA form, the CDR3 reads TGTGCCACTACAGGGGGAATCATGAACACTGAAGCTTTCTTT. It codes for CATTGGIMNTEAFF.

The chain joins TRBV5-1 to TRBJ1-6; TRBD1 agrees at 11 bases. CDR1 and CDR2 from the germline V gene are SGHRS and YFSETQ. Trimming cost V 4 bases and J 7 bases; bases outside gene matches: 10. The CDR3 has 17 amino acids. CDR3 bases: TGCGCCAGCAGCCCGATAGTGCGGGACAGGGGGAATTCACCCCTCCACTTT. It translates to CASSPIVRDRGNSPLHF.

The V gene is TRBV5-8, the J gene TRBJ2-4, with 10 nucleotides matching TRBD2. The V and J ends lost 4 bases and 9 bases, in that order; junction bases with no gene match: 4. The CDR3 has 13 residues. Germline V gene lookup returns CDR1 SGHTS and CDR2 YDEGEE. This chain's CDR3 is CASSGTSVVIQYF. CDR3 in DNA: TGTGCCAGCAGCGGGACTAGCGTAGTCATTCAGTACTTC.

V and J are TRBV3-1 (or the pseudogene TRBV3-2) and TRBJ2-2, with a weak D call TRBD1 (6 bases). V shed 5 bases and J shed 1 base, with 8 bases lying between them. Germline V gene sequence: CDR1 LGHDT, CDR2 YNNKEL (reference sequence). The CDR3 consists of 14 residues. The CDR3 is CASSEQGNTGELFF. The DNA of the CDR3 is TGTGCCAGCAGCGAACAGGGGAACACCGGGGAGCTGTTTTTT.

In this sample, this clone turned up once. The CDR3 reads CASSLWDRENEAFF. The CDR3 coding sequence is TGTGCCAGCAGCTTATGGGACAGGGAGAATGAAGCTTTCTTT. The chain is built from TRBV7-9 and TRBJ1-1; 9 nucleotides align to TRBD1. The CDR3 has 14 amino acids. Unmatched junction bases numbered 5, after V lost 2 bases and J lost 7 bases. Germline V gene data show CDR1 as SEHNR and CDR2 as FQNEAQ (reference sequence).

The CDR3 nucleotides are TGTGCCAGCAGCAGAACGGGGGGCGCGGGCCATCAGCCCCAGCATTTT. Translation gives CASSRTGGAGHQPQHF. The chain links TRBV7-8 to TRBJ1-5; D possibly corresponds to TRBD1 (6 bases). Between the trimmed V and J ends, which lost 5 bases and 5 bases, there was a span of 19 bases. Germline CDR1 and CDR2: SGHVS and FQNEAQ. The CDR3 contains 16 residues.

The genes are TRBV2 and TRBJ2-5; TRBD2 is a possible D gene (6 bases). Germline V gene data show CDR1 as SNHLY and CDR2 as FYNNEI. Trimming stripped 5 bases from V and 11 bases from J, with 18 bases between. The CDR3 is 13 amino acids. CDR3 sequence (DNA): TGTGCCAGCAGTATCGGGACTTCAGGAACTCAGTACTTC. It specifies CASSIGTSGTQYF.

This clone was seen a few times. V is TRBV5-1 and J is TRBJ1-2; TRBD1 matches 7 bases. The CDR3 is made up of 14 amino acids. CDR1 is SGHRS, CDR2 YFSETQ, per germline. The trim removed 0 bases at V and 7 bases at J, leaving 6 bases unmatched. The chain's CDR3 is CASSLAGSGGGYTF. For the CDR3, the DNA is TGCGCCAGCAGCTTGGCCGGTTCAGGGGGTGGCTACACCTTC.

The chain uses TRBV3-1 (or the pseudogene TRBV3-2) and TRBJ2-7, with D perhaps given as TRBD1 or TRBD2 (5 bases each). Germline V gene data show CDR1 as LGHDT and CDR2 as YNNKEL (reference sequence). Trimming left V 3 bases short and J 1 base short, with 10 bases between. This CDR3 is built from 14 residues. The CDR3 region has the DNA TGTGCCAGCAGCCACCGGGACGGTTCCTACGAGCAGTACTTC. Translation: CASSHRDGSYEQYF.

CDR3 nucleotide sequence: TGTGCCAGCAGCTACAGGGGGTCACCCCCTGGCTACACCTTC. It translates to CASSYRGSPPGYTF. The chain joins TRBV2 to TRBJ1-2; 8 bases are shared with TRBD1. The J segment lost 7 bases and the V segment lost 6 bases, leaving 10 bases of the junction unmatched. The CDR3 runs 14 residues. Looked up from germline, CDR1 is SNHLY and CDR2 is FYNNEI.

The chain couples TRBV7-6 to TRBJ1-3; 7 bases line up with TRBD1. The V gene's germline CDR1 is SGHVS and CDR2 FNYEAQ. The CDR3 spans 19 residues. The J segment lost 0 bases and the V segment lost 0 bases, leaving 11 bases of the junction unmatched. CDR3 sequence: CASSLAVIDRENSGNTIYF. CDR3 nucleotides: TGTGCCAGCAGCTTAGCGGTAATAGACAGGGAGAACTCTGGAAACACCATATATTTT.

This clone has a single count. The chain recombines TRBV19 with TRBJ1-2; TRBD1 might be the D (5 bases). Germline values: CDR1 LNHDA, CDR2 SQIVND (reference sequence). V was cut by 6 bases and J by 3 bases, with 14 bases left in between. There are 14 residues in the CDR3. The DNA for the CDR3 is TGTGCCAGTAGCGAGATTGACAGATACTATGGCTACACCTTC. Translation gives CASSEIDRYYGYTF.

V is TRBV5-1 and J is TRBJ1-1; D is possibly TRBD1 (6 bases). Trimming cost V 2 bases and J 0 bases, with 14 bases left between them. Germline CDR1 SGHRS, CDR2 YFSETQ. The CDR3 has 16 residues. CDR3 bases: TGCGCCAGCAGCTTCGGTGACAGGCTCATGAACACTGAAGCTTTCTTT. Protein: CASSFGDRLMNTEAFF. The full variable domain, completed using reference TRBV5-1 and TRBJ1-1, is KAGVTQTPRYLIKTRGQQVTLSCSPISGHRSVSWYQQTPGQGLQFLFEYFSETQRNKGNFPGRFSGRQFSNSRSEMNVSTLELGDSALYLCASSFGDRLMNTEAFFGQGTRLTVV.

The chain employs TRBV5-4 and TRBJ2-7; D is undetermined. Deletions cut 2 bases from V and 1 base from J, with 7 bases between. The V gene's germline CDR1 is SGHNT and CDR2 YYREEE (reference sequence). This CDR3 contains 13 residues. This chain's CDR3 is CASSFQKSYEQYF. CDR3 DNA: TGTGCCAGCAGCTTTCAGAAATCCTACGAGCAGTACTTC.

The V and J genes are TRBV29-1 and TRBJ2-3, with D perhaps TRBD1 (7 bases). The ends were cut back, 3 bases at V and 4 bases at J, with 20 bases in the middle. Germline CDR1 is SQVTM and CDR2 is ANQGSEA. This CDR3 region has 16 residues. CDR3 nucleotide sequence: TGCAGCGTTGATACAGGGGTCGGCGGGGACCCAGATACGCAGTATTTT. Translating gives CSVDTGVGGDPDTQYF.

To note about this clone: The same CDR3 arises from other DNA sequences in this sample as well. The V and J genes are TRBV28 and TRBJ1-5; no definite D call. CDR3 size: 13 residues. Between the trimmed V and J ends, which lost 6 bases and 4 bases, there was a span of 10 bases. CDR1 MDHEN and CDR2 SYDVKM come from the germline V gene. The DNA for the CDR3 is TGTGCCAGCAGCCCACCGGGGAATCAGCCCCAGCATTTT. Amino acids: CASSPPGNQPQHF.

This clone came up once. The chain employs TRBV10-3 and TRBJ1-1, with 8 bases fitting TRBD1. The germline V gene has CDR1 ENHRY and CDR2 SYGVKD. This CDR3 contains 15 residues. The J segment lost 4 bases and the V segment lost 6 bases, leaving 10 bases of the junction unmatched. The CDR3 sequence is CAISGQGALSTEAFF. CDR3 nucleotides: TGTGCCATCAGCGGACAGGGAGCCCTCTCCACTGAAGCTTTCTTT.

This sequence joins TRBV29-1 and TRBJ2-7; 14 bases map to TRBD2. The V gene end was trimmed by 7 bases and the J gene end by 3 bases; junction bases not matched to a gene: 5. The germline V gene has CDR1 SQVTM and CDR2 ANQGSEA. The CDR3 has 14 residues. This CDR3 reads CSAGGLAGGYEQYF. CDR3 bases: TGCAGCGCTGGAGGACTAGCGGGAGGCTACGAGCAGTACTTC.

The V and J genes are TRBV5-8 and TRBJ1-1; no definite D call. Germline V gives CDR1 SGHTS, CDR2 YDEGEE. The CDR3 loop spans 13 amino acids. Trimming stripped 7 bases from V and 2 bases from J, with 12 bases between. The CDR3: CASFRISNTEAFF. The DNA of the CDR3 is TGTGCCAGCTTCCGGATCAGCAACACTGAAGCTTTCTTT.

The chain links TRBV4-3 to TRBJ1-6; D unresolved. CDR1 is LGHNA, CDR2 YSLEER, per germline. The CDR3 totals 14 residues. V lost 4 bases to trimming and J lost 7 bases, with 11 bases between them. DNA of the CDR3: TGCGCCAGCAGCCTATTCACAGAGAATTCACCCCTCCACTTT. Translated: CASSLFTENSPLHF.